These 10 T cell receptor beta chains were sequenced from one sample in a study of long-term antiretroviral therapy in people with HIV. Assay version v3.0 of immunoSEQ was used, and it was run at survey level. Some clones are missing from TCRdb's copy, which holds only in-frame ones; the method was immunoSEQ multiplex PCR. The sample includes 29,000 or so clones, about 94% seen only once; the top ten take around 3%. The starting material was unsorted PBMCs, obtained 7.4 years after starting antiretroviral therapy. The receptor set was obtained from a man aged 45-60 years with HIV.

This clone was picked up one time. The chain uses TRBV9 and TRBJ1-2, with a tentative D call TRBD1 (5 bases). The V end lost 0 bases, the J end lost 8 bases, and 14 bases lay between the germline ends. CDR3 size: 14 residues. The germline CDR1 and CDR2 sequences are SGDLS and YYNGEE. CDR3 sequence (DNA): TGTGCCAGCAGCGTAGAAGGACACCTAACCGGCTACACCTTC. Translation gives CASSVEGHLTGYTF.

The chain is built from TRBV2 and TRBJ2-7; TRBD1 agrees at 7 bases. The germline gives CDR1 SNHLY, CDR2 FYNNEI. J gave up 3 bases and V 3 bases, and 5 bases lay outside the gene matches. The CDR3 covers 14 residues. CDR3 loop: CASSEPTGRYEQYF. CDR3 nucleotide sequence: TGTGCCAGCAGTGAGCCGACAGGGCGCTACGAGCAGTACTTC.

V usage is TRBV6-6 and J usage is TRBJ1-6, with 7 bases aligning to TRBD1. Germline V gene lookup returns CDR1 MNHNY and CDR2 SVGAGI (reference sequence). CDR3 length: 16 amino acids. With 7 bases clipped from V and 7 bases from J, the junction kept 13 bases outside the gene matches. CDR3 DNA: TGTGCCAGCATGAGGGACAGAGCCCCCTCCAATTCACCCCTCCACTTT. It translates to CASMRDRAPSNSPLHF.

This chain joins TRBV29-1 and TRBJ2-3; 8 positions match TRBD2. The germline V gene encodes CDR1 SQVTM and CDR2 ANQGSEA. There are 14 residues in the CDR3. The V and J ends lost 7 bases and 2 bases, in that order; junction bases with no gene match: 8. The CDR3 here is CSAPGGANTDTQYF. The CDR3 DNA reads TGCAGCGCGCCCGGGGGGGCCAACACAGATACGCAGTATTTT.

This chain uses TRBV4-3 with TRBJ2-3, with a possible D match to TRBD1 (5 bases). From germline, CDR1 is LGHNA and CDR2 YSLEER. This CDR3 is 16 amino acids long. With 0 bases removed from V and 2 bases from J, the gap between germline ends came to 12 bases. CDR3 protein: CASSQDVGRATDTQYF. The CDR3 region has the DNA TGCGCCAGCAGCCAAGATGTCGGCAGGGCCACAGATACGCAGTATTTT.

The chain uses TRBV4-1 and TRBJ2-7, with no clear D. V was shortened by 0 bases and J by 1 base, with 10 bases between the two germline ends. The germline CDR1 and CDR2 sequences are MGHRA and YSYEKL. The CDR3 has 15 residues. The CDR3 nucleotides read TGCGCCAGCAGCCAAGATCTCGGCATTTCCTACGAGCAGTACTTC. Protein sequence: CASSQDLGISYEQYF.

The chain links TRBV7-2 to TRBJ2-7; possibly TRBD2 for D (6 bases). CDR1 and CDR2 (germline): SGHTA, FQGNSA. The CDR3 extends over 15 amino acids. V lost 0 bases to trimming and J lost 2 bases, with 11 bases between them. CDR3 in amino acids: CASSLARGGTYEQYF. CDR3 sequence (DNA): TGTGCCAGCAGCTTAGCGCGGGGCGGAACCTACGAGCAGTACTTC. The full variable domain, in which reference TRBV7-2 and TRBJ2-7 provide the parts outside the CDR3, is GAGVSQSPSNKVTEKGKDVELRCDPISGHTALYWYRQSLGQGLEFLIYFQGNSAPDKSGLPSDRFSAERTGGSVSTLTIQRTQQEDSAVYLCASSLARGGTYEQYFGPGTRLTVT.

The chain joins TRBV11-2 to TRBJ1-2; D ambiguous. Germline CDR1 and CDR2: SGHAT and FQNNGV. The length of the CDR3 is 13 residues. The V end lost 0 bases, the J end lost 4 bases, and 6 bases lay between the germline ends. CDR3 DNA: TGTGCCAGCAGCTTAGAGGAGCGCTATGGCTACACCTTC. This sequence encodes CASSLEERYGYTF. Complete variable domain (other parts from reference TRBV11-2 and TRBJ1-2): EAGVAQSPRYKIIEKRQSVAFWCNPISGHATLYWYQQILGQGPKLLIQFQNNGVVDDSQLPKDRFSAERLKGVDSTLKIQPAKLEDSAVYLCASSLEERYGYTFGSGTRLTVV.

The CDR3 spells CASSPPQVSDRNQPQHF. CDR3 nucleotide sequence: TGTGCCAGCAGTCCCCCACAGGTCAGTGATCGCAATCAGCCCCAGCATTTT. The chain combines TRBV28 with TRBJ1-5; tentative D call: TRBD1 (5 bases). V was pared by 5 bases and J by 2 bases, with 19 bases between. This CDR3 comprises 17 residues. The germline V gene encodes CDR1 MDHEN and CDR2 SYDVKM.

This chain connects TRBV13 to TRBJ2-2; 8 bases match TRBD2. Per the germline V gene, CDR1 is PRHDT and CDR2 is FYEKMQ (reference sequence). Trimming removed 2 bases from V and 4 bases from J; junction bases left unmatched: 6. This CDR3 region has 16 residues. The CDR3 nucleotides are TGTGCCAGCAGCTTAAAGACTAGCGTTGGCACCGGGGAGCTGTTTTTT. Translating it yields CASSLKTSVGTGELFF.